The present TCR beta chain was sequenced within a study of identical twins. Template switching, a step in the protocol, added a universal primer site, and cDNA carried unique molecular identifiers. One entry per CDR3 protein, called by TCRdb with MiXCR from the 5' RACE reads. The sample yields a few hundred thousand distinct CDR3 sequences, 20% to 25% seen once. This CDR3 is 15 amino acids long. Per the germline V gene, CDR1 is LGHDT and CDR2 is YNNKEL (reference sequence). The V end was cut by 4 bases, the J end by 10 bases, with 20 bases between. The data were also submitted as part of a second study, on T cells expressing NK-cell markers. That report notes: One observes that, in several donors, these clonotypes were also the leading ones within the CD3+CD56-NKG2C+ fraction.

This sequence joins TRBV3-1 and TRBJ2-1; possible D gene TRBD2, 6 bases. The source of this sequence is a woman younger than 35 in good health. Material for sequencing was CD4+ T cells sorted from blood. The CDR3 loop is CASSLGDSEIGEQFF. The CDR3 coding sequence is TGTGCCAGCAGCCTTGGGGACTCTGAAATCGGGGAGCAGTTCTTC.